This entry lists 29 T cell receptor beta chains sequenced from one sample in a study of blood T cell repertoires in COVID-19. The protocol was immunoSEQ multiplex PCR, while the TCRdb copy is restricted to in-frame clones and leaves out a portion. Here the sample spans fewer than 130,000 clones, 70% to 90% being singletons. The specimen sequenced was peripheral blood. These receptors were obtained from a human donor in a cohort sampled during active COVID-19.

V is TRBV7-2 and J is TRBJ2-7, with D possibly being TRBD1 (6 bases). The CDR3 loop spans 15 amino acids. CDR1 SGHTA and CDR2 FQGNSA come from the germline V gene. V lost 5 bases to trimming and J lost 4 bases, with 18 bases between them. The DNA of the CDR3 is TGTGCCAGCAGCGCCCGGACAGAGGGCGCGTACGAGCAGTACTTC. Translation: CASSARTEGAYEQYF.

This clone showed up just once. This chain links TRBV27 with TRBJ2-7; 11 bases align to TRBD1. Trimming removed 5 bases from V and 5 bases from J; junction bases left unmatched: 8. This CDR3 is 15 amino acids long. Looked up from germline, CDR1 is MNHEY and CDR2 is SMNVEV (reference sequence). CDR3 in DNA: TGTGCCAGCAGTCTCAGAGGGACAGGGGGTAACGAGCAGTACTTC. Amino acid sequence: CASSLRGTGGNEQYF.

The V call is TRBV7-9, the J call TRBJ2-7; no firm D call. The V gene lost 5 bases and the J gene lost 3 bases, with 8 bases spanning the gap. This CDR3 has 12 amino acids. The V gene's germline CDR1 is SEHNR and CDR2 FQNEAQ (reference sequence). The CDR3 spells CASSRTGYEQYF. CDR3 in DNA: TGTGCCAGCAGCCGAACCGGCTACGAGCAGTACTTC.

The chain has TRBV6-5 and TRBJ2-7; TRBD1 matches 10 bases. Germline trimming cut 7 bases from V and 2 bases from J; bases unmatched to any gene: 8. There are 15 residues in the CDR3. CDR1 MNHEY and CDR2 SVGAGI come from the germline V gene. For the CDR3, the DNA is TGTGCCAGCACCCAGACAGGGGGCCCTACCTACGAGCAGTACTTC. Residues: CASTQTGGPTYEQYF.

The CDR3 nucleotides read TGTGCCAGCAACCCTTCAGGGGGGAACTATGGCTACACCTTC. Its protein is CASNPSGGNYGYTF. This chain joins TRBV7-9 and TRBJ1-2; TRBD1 matches 7 bases. The CDR3 spans 14 residues. J was trimmed by 2 bases and V by 7 bases; bases with no gene match: 7. Germline CDR1 SEHNR, CDR2 FQNEAQ (reference sequence).

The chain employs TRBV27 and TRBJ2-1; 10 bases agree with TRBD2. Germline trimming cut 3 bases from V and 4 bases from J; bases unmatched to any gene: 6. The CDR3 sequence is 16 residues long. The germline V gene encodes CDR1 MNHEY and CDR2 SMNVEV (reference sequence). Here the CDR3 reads CASSFTSGNGYNEQFF. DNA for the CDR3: TGTGCCAGCAGTTTCACTAGCGGGAACGGGTACAATGAGCAGTTCTTC.

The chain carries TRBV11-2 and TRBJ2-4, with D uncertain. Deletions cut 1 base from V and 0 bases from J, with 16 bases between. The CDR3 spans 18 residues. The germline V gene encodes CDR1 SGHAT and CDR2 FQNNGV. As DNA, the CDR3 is TGTGCCAGCAGCTTAGGGTCCGGCGGAAGCCTAGCCAAAAACATTCAGTACTTC. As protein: CASSLGSGGSLAKNIQYF.

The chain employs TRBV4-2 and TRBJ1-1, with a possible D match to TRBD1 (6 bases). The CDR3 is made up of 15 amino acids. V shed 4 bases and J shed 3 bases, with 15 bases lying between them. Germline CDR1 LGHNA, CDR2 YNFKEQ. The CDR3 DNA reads TGTGCCAGCAGCCGAGGGGGGGGAGTCGACACTGAAGCTTTCTTT. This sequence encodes CASSRGGGVDTEAFF.

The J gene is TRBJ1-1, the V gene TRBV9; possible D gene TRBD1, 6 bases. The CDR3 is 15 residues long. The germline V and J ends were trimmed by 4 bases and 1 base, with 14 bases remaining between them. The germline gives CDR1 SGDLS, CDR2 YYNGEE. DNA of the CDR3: TGTGCCAGCAGCCCGAGGACAGCCCAGAACACTGAAGCTTTCTTT. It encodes CASSPRTAQNTEAFF.

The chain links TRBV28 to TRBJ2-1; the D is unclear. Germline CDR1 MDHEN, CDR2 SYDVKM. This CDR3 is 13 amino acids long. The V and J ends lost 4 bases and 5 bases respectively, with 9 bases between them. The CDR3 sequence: CASSWIRNNEQFF. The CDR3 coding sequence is TGTGCCAGCAGTTGGATCAGGAACAATGAGCAGTTCTTC.

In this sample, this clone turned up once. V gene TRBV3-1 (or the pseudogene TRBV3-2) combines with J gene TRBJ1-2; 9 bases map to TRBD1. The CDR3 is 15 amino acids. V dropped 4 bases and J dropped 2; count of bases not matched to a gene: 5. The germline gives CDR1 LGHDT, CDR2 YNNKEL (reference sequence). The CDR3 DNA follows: TGTGCCAGCAGCCCCCGGACAGGGGAGAACTATGGCTACACCTTC. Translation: CASSPRTGENYGYTF.

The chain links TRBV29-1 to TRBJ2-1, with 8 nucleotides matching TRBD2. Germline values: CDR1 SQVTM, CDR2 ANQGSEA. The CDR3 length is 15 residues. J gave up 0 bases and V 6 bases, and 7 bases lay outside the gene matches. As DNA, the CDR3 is TGCAGCGTGAGTTCCGCGGGGGGCTCCTACAATGAGCAGTTCTTC. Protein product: CSVSSAGGSYNEQFF.

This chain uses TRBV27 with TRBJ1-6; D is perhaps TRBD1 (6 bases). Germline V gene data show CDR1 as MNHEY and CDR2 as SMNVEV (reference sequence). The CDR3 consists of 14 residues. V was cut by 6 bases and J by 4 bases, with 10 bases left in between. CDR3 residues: CASRDRVYNSPLHF. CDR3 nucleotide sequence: TGTGCCAGCAGGGACAGAGTTTATAATTCACCCCTCCACTTT.

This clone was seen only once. CDR3 residues: CASSVDSGPPYNEQFF. DNA of the CDR3: TGTGCCAGTAGTGTGGATAGCGGTCCTCCCTACAATGAGCAGTTCTTC. The rearrangement uses TRBV19 and TRBJ2-1; tentatively, D is TRBD2 (6 bases). Per the germline V gene, CDR1 is LNHDA and CDR2 is SQIVND (reference sequence). The V and J ends lost 5 bases and 2 bases respectively, with 16 bases between them. The CDR3 loop spans 16 amino acids.

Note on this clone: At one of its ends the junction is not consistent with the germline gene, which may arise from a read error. The CDR3 DNA reads TGCGCCAGCAGCCGCGGGGATCCCACAAATACGCAGTATTTT. Encoded protein: CASSRGDPTNTQYF. This chain uses TRBV4-1 with TRBJ2-3, with TRBD2 as a possible D gene (6 bases). The CDR3 sequence is 14 residues long. Germline values: CDR1 MGHRA, CDR2 YSYEKL.

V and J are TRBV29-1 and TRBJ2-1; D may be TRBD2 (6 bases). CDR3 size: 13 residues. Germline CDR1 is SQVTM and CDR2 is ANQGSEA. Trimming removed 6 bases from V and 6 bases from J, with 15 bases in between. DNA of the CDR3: TGCAGCGTCGCTCGGGACTTGTCCAATGAGCAGTTCTTC. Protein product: CSVARDLSNEQFF.

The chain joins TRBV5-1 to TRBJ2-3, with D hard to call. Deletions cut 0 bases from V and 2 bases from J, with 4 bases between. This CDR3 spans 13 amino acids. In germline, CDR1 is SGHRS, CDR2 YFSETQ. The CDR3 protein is CASSLGDTDTQYF. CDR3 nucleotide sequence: TGCGCCAGCAGCTTGGGAGACACAGATACGCAGTATTTT.

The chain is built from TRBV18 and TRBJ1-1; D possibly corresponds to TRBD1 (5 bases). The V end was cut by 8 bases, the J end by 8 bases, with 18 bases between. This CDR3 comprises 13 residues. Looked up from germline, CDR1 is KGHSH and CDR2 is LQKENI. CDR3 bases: TGTGCCAGCCTGCCGGCGGTCGACAGCGAAGCTTTCTTT. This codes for CASLPAVDSEAFF.

In DNA form, the CDR3 reads TGTGCCACCAGTGATTTAGGTGGGACAGCAAAAGATACGCAGTATTTT. Translating it yields CATSDLGGTAKDTQYF. The V call is TRBV24-1, the J call TRBJ2-3; 7 nucleotides match TRBD1. The CDR3 covers 16 residues. CDR1 and CDR2 from the germline V gene are KGHDR and SFDVKD. J lost 5 bases, V lost 1 base, and 8 bases had no gene match.

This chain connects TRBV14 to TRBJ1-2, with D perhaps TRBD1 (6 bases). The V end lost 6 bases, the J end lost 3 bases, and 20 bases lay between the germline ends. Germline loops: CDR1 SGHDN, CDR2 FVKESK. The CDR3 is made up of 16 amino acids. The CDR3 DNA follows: TGTGCCAGCAGTCCCGAACAGGGAAGGCCGGACTATGGCTACACCTTC. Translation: CASSPEQGRPDYGYTF.

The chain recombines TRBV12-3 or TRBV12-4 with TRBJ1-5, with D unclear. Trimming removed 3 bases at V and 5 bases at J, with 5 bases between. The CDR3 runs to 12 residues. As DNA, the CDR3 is TGTGCCAGCAGTTTTTCGGATCAGCCCCAGCATTTT. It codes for CASSFSDQPQHF.

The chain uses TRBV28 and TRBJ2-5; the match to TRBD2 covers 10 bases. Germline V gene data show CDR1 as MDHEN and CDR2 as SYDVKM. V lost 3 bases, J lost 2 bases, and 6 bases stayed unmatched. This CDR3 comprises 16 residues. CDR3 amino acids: CASSLGSGGTQETQYF. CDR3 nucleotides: TGTGCCAGCAGTTTGGGTAGCGGGGGGACTCAAGAGACCCAGTACTTC. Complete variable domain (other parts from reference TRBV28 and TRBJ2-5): DVKVTQSSRYLVKRTGEKVFLECVQDMDHENMFWYRQDPGLGLRLIYFSYDVKMKEKGDIPEGYSVSREKKERFSLILESASTNQTSMYLCASSLGSGGTQETQYFGPGTRLLVL.

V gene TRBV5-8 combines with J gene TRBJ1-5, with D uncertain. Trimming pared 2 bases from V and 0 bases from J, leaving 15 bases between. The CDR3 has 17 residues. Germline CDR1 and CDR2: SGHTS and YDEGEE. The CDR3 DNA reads TGTGCCAGCAGCTTCCTGTCCGAGGTCTATAGCAATCAGCCCCAGCATTTT. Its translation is CASSFLSEVYSNQPQHF.

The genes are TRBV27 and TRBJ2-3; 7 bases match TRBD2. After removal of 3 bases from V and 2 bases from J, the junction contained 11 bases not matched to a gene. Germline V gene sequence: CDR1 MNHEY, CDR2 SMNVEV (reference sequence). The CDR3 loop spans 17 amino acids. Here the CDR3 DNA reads TGTGCCAGCAGTTTCTTCGGCGGGAGTCCAGCCACAGATACGCAGTATTTT. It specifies CASSFFGGSPATDTQYF.

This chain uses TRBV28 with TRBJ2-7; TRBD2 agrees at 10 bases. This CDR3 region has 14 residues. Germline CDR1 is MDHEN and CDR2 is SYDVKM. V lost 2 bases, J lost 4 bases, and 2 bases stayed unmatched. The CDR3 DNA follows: TGTGCCAGCAGTTTAAGCGGGAGGGATTACGAGCAGTACTTC. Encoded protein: CASSLSGRDYEQYF.

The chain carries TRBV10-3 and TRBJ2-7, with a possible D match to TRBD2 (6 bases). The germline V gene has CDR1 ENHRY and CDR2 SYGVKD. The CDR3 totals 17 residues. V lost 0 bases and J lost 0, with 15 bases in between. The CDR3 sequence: CAISESWLASSSYEQYF. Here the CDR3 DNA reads TGTGCCATCAGTGAGTCGTGGCTAGCGAGTTCCTCCTACGAGCAGTACTTC.

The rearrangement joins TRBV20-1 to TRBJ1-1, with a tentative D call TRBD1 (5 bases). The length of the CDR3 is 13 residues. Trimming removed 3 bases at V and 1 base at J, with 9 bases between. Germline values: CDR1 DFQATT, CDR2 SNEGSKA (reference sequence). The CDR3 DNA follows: TGCAGTGCTAGTAGCACAGGGAACACTGAAGCTTTCTTT. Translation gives CSASSTGNTEAFF.

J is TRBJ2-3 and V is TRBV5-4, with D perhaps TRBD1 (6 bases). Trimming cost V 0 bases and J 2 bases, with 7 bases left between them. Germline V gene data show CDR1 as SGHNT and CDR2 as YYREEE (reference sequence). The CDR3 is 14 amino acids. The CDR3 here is CASSLGGPTDTQYF. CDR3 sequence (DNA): TGTGCCAGCAGCTTGGGGGGGCCCACAGATACGCAGTATTTT.

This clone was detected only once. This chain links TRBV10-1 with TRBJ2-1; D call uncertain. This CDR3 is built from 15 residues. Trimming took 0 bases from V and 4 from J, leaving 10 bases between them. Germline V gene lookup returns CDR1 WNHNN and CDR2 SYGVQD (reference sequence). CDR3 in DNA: TGCGCCAGCAGTGAGTCAGACGGGTTTTACAATGAGCAGTTCTTC. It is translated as CASSESDGFYNEQFF.